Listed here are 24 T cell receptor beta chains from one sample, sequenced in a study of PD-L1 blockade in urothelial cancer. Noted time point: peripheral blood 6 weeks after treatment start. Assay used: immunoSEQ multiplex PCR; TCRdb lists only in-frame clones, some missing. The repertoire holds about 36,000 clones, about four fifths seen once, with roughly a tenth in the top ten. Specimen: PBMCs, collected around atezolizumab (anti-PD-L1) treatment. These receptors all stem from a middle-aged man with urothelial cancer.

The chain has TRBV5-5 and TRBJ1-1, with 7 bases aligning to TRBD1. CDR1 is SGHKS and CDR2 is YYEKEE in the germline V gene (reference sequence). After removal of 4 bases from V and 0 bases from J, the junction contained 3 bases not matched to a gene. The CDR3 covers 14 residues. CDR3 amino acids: CASSGDSMNTEAFF. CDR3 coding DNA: TGTGCCAGCAGCGGGGACAGCATGAACACTGAAGCTTTCTTT. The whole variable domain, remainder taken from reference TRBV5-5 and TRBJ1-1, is DAGVTQSPTHLIKTRGQQVTLRCSPISGHKSVSWYQQVLGQGPQFIFQYYEKEERGRGNFPDRFSARQFPNYSSELNVNALLLGDSALYLCASSGDSMNTEAFFGQGTRLTVV.

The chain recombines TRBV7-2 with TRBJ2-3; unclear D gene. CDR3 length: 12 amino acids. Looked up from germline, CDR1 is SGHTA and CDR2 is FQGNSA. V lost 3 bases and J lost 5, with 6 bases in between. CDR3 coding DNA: TGTGCCAGCAGCTTCCAGGTAGATACGCAGTATTTT. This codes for CASSFQVDTQYF. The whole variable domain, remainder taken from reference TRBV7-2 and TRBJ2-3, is GAGVSQSPSNKVTEKGKDVELRCDPISGHTALYWYRQSLGQGLEFLIYFQGNSAPDKSGLPSDRFSAERTGGSVSTLTIQRTQQEDSAVYLCASSFQVDTQYFGPGTRLTVL.

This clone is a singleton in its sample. CDR3 sequence: CASTLLAGTYEQYF. CDR3 nucleotides: TGCGCCAGCACCTTACTAGCGGGGACGTACGAGCAGTACTTC. V gene TRBV10-2 combines with J gene TRBJ2-7, with TRBD2 identical over 10 bases. Germline-derived CDR1 and CDR2 are WSHSY and SAAADI. The length of the CDR3 is 14 residues. J gave up 4 bases and V 7 bases, and 7 bases lay outside the gene matches.

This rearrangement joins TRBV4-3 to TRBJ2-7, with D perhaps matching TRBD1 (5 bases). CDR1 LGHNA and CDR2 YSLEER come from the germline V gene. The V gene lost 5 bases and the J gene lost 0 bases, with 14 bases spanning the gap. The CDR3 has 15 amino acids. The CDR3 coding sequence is TGCGCCAGCAGCTTCCAGGTTGGGGCCTCCTACGAGCAGTACTTC. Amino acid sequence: CASSFQVGASYEQYF.

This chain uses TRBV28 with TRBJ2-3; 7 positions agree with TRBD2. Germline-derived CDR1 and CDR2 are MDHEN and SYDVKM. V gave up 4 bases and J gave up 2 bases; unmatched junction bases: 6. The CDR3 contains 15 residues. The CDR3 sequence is CASSSSGGYTDTQYF. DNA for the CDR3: TGTGCCAGCAGTTCTAGCGGAGGCTACACAGATACGCAGTATTTT.

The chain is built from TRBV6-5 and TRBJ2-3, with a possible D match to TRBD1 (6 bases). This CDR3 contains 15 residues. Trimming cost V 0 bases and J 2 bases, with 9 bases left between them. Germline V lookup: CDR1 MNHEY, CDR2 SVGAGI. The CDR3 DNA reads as TGTGCCAGCAGTTACTCCGGACAGCTCACAGATACGCAGTATTTT. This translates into CASSYSGQLTDTQYF.

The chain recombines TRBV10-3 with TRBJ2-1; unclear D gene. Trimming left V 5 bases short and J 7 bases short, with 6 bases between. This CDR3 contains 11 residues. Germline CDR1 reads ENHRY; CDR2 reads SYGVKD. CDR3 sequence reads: CAISSSNEQFF. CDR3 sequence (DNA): TGTGCCATCAGTTCGAGTAATGAGCAGTTCTTC.

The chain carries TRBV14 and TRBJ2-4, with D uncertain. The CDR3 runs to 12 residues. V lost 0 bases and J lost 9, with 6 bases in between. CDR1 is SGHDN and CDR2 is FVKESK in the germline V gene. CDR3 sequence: CASSQDPGIQYF. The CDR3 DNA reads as TGTGCCAGCAGCCAAGACCCGGGCATTCAGTACTTC.

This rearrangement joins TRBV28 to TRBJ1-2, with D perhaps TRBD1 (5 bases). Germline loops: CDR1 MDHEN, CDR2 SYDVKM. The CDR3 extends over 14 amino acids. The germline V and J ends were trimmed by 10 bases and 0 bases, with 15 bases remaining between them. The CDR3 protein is CATLMGLTNYGYTF. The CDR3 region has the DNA TGTGCCACCCTCATGGGGCTAACTAACTATGGCTACACCTTC.

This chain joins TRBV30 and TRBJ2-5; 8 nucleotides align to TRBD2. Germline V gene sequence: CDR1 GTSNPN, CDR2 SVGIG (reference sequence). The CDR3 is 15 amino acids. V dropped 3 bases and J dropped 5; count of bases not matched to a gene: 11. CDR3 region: CAWSPLGLASETQYF. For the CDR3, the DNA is TGTGCCTGGAGCCCCCTCGGACTAGCCAGCGAGACCCAGTACTTC.

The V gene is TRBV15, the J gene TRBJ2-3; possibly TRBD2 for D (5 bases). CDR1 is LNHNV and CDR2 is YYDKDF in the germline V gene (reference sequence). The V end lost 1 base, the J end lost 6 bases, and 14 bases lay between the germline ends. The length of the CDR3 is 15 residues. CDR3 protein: CATSRVGGSRDTQYF. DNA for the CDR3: TGTGCCACCAGCAGAGTGGGTGGGAGTAGGGATACGCAGTATTTT.

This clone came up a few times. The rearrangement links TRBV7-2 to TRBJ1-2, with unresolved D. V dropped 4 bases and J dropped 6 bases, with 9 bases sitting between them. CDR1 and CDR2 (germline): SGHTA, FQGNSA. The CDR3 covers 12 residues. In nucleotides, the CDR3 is TGTGCCAGCAGCTGGTGGGGAGATGGCTACACCTTC. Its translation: CASSWWGDGYTF.

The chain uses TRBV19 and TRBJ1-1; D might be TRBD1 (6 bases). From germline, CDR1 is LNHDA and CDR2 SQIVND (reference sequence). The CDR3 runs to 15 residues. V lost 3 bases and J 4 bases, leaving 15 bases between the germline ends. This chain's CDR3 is CASSIQQGYRTEAFF. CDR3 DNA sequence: TGTGCCAGTAGTATCCAACAGGGATACCGCACTGAAGCTTTCTTT.

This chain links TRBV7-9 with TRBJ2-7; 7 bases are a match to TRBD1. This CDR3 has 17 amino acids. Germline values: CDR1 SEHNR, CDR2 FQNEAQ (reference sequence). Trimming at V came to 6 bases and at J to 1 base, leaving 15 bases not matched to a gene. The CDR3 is CASSPSADREKSYEQYF. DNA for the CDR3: TGTGCCAGCAGTCCTTCAGCCGACAGGGAAAAATCCTACGAGCAGTACTTC. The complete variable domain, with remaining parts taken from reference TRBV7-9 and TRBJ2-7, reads DTGVSQNPRHKITKRGQNVTFRCDPISEHNRLYWYRQTLGQGPEFLTYFQNEAQLEKSRLLSDRFSAERPKGSFSTLEIQRTEQGDSAMYLCASSPSADREKSYEQYFGPGTRLTVT.

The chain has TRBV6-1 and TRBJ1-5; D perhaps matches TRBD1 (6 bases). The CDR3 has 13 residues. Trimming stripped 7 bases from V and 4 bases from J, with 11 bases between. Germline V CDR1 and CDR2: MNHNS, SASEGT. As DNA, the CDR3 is TGTGCCAGCAAACAGGGTCTAAATCAGCCCCAGCATTTT. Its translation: CASKQGLNQPQHF.

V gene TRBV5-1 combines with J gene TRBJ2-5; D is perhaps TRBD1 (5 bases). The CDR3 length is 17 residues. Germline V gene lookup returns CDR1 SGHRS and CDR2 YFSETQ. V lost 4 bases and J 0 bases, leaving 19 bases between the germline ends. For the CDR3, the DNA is TGCGCCAGCAGCACTTTGGCGGCAGGGCCGTACCAAGAGACCCAGTACTTC. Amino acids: CASSTLAAGPYQETQYF.

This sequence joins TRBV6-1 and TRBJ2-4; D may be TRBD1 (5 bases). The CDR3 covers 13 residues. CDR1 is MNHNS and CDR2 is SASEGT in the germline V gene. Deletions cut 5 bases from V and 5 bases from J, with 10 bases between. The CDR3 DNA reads TGTGCCAGCAGTTCAGGGTTGGAAAACATTCAGTACTTC. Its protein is CASSSGLENIQYF.

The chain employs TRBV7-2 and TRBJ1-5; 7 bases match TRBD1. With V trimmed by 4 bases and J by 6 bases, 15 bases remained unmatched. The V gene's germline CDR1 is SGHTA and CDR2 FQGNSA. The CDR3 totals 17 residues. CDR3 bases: TGTGCCAGCAGCTCCCTAGGAGGGGGCGCGGGAATTCAGCCCCAGCATTTT. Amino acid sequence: CASSSLGGGAGIQPQHF.

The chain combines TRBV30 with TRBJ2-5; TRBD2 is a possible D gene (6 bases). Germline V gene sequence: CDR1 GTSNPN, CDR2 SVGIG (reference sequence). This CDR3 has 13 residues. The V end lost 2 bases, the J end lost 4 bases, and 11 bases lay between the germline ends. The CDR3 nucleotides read TGTGCCTGGAGTAAGCGGGTTTCAGAGACCCAGTACTTC. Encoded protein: CAWSKRVSETQYF.

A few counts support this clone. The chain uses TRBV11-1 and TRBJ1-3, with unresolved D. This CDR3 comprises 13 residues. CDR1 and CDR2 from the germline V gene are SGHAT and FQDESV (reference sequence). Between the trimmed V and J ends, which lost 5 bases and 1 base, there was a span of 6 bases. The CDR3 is CASSASSGNTIYF. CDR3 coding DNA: TGTGCCAGCAGCGCGTCATCTGGAAACACCATATATTTT.

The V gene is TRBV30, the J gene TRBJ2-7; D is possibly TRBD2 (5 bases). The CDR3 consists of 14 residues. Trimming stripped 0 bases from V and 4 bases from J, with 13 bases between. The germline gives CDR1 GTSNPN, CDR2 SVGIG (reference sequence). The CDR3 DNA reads TGTGCCTGGAGTGTTGAGGGAGAAGGGTACGAGCAGTACTTC. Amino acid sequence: CAWSVEGEGYEQYF.

The CDR3 spells CAIRKAGGPYGYTF. The DNA for the CDR3 is TGTGCCATCAGGAAGGCAGGGGGCCCCTATGGCTACACCTTC. V gene TRBV10-3 combines with J gene TRBJ1-2; 8 positions agree with TRBD1. The CDR3 is made up of 14 amino acids. V lost 6 bases, J lost 4 bases, and 7 bases stayed unmatched. The germline V gene encodes CDR1 ENHRY and CDR2 SYGVKD.

This CDR3 is CASSIVGTGGPGEAFF. The CDR3 nucleotides are TGTGCCAGTAGTATAGTCGGGACAGGGGGCCCCGGTGAAGCTTTCTTT. This chain links TRBV19 with TRBJ1-1, with 12 bases identical to TRBD1. Germline values: CDR1 LNHDA, CDR2 SQIVND (reference sequence). The CDR3 totals 16 residues. V dropped 1 base and J dropped 7; count of bases not matched to a gene: 7.

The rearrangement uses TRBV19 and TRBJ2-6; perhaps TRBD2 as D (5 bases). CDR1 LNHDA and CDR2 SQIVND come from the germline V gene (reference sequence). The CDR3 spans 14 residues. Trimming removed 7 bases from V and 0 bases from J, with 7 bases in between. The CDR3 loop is CASTEGSGANVLTF. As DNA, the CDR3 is TGTGCCAGTACCGAGGGCTCTGGGGCCAACGTCCTGACTTTC.